These 9 T cell receptor beta chains were sequenced from one sample in a study of cytomegalovirus exposure and HLA in healthy donors. Amplification used 60 Vbeta primers and 13 Jbeta primers. Produced via immunoSEQ multiplex PCR; TCRdb's table is partial and in-frame only. This sample's table reports 100,000 to 150,000 clones. The source material was PBMCs. These receptors were taken from a man between 18 and 35 years old in good health and CMV-seronegative.

This rearrangement joins TRBV5-6 to TRBJ2-1; D call uncertain. The CDR3 loop spans 13 amino acids. Germline assignment: CDR1 SGHDT and CDR2 YYEEEE. V lost 2 bases, J lost 8 bases, and 11 bases lay in between. This CDR3 is CASSFRLDDEQFF. The CDR3, as DNA: TGTGCCAGCAGCTTTCGCCTAGACGATGAGCAGTTCTTC.

The chain carries TRBV2 and TRBJ2-5; perhaps TRBD2 as D (6 bases). Between the trimmed V and J ends, which lost 5 bases and 11 bases, there was a span of 24 bases. The CDR3 has 15 residues. From germline, CDR1 is SNHLY and CDR2 FYNNEI. CDR3 region: CASSYGGTVRLEQYF. The CDR3 nucleotides read TGTGCCAGCAGTTATGGCGGGACGGTCCGTCTTGAGCAGTACTTC.

The chain combines TRBV7-6 with TRBJ1-2; 8 nucleotides line up with TRBD1. Germline-derived CDR1 and CDR2 are SGHVS and FNYEAQ. Trimming took 5 bases from V and 5 from J; bases not matched to a gene: 4. This CDR3 region has 13 residues. The CDR3 coding sequence is TGTGCCAGCAGCCCAGGACAGGGATATGGCTACACCTTC. This encodes CASSPGQGYGYTF.

The chain links TRBV6-5 to TRBJ1-5; D is perhaps TRBD1 (6 bases). Trimming took off 5 bases at V and 2 bases at J, with 7 bases between the two ends. The V gene's germline CDR1 is MNHEY and CDR2 SVGAGI. CDR3 length: 13 residues. CDR3 residues: CASSRQGNQPQHF. For the CDR3, the DNA is TGTGCCAGCAGTAGACAGGGCAATCAGCCCCAGCATTTT.

CDR3 DNA: TGTGCCAGCTCACCAAATCCGGGACAGGGGACGGGCTACACCTTC. It codes for CASSPNPGQGTGYTF. The chain couples TRBV18 to TRBJ1-2; 10 bases line up with TRBD1. The J segment lost 8 bases and the V segment lost 2 bases, leaving 8 bases of the junction unmatched. Germline CDR1 KGHSH, CDR2 LQKENI. There are 15 residues in the CDR3. The full variable domain, with the rest looked up from reference TRBV18 and TRBJ1-2, is NAGVMQNPRHLVRRRGQEARLRCSPMKGHSHVYWYRQLPEEGLKFMVYLQKENIIDESGMPKERFSAEFPKEGPSILRIQQVVRGDSAAYFCASSPNPGQGTGYTFGSGTRLTVV.

The rearrangement joins TRBV20-1 to TRBJ1-2; tentatively, D is TRBD1 (6 bases). Per the germline V gene, CDR1 is DFQATT and CDR2 is SNEGSKA (reference sequence). V was trimmed by 5 bases and J by 3 bases, leaving 7 bases between them. The CDR3 is 11 amino acids. DNA of the CDR3: TGCAGTGCTCGGACAGACTATGGCTACACCTTC. It translates to CSARTDYGYTF.

The gene calls are TRBV6-6 and TRBJ2-7; 7 positions agree with TRBD2. There are 13 residues in the CDR3. CDR1 is MNHNY and CDR2 is SVGAGI in the germline V gene (reference sequence). V dropped 7 bases and J dropped 4; count of bases not matched to a gene: 7. CDR3 DNA: TGTGCCAGCAACCCGCGGGGGAAGTACGAGCAGTACTTC. It translates to CASNPRGKYEQYF.

The rearrangement joins TRBV11-1 to TRBJ2-1, with TRBD2 identical over 11 bases. The V segment lost 4 bases and the J segment 4 bases; nucleotides outside the gene matches: 15. The CDR3 runs 19 residues. Per germline, CDR1 SGHAT and CDR2 FQDESV (reference sequence). CDR3 amino acids: CASSSLLPIAGGIYNEQFF. In DNA, the CDR3 is TGTGCCAGCAGCTCCCTCCTGCCCATAGCGGGAGGGATATACAATGAGCAGTTCTTC. The full variable domain, with the rest looked up from reference TRBV11-1 and TRBJ2-1, is EAEVAQSPRYKITEKSQAVAFWCDPISGHATLYWYRQILGQGPELLVQFQDESVVDDSQLPKDRFSAERLKGVDSTLKIQPAELGDSAMYLCASSSLLPIAGGIYNEQFFGPGTRLTVL.

The chain couples TRBV29-1 to TRBJ1-4; TRBD1 matches 9 bases. Per the germline V gene, CDR1 is SQVTM and CDR2 is ANQGSEA. Trimming cost V 4 bases and J 12 bases; bases outside gene matches: 6. This CDR3 comprises 12 residues. CDR3: CSVGGQGRELFF. For the CDR3, the DNA is TGCAGCGTTGGGGGACAGGGCCGAGAACTGTTTTTT.